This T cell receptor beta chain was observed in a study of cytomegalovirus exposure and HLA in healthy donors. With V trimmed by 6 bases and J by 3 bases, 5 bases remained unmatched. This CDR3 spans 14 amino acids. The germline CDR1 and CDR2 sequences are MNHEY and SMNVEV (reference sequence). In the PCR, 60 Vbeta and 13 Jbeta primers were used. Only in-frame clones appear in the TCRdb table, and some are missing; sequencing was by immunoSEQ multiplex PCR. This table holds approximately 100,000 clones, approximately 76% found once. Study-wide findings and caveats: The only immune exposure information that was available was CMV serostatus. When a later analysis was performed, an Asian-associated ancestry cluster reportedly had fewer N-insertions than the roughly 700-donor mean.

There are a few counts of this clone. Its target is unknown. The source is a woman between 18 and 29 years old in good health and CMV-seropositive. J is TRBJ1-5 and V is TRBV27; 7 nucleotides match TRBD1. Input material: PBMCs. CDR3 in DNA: TGTGCCAGCAGCTGGACAGGCCCCAATCAGCCCCAGCATTTT. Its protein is CASSWTGPNQPQHF.